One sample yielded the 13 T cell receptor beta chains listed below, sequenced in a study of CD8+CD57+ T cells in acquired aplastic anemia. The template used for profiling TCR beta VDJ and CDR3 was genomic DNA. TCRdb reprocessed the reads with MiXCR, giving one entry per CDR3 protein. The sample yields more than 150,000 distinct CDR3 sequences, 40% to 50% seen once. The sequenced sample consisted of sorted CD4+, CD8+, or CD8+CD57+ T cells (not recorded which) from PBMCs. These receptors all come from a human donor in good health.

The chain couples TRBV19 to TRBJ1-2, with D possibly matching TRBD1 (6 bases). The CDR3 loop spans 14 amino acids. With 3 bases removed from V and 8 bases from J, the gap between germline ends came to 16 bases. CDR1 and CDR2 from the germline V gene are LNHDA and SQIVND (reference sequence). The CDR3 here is CASSIPTGARGYTF. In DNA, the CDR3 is TGTGCCAGTAGTATCCCCACGGGGGCTCGAGGCTACACCTTC.

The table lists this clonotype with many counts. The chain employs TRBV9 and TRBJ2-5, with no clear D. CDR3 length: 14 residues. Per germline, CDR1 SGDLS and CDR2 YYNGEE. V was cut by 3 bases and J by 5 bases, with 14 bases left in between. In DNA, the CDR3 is TGTGCCAGCAGCGCCCCAGGTCGTTCGGAGACCCAGTACTTC. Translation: CASSAPGRSETQYF.

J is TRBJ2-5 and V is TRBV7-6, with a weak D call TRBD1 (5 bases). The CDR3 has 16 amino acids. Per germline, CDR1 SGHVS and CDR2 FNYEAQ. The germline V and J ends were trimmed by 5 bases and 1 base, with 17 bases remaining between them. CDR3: CASSLMRRRGQETQYF. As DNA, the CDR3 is TGTGCCAGCAGCCTAATGCGCCGTAGGGGCCAAGAGACCCAGTACTTC.

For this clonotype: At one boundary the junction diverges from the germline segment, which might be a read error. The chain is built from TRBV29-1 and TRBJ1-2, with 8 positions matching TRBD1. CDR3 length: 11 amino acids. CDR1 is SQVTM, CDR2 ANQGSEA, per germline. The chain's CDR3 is CSARTGTGYTF. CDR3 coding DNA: TGTAGCGCCCGGACAGGGACGGGCTACACCTTC. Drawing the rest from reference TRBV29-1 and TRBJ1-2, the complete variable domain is SAVISQKPSRDICQRGTSLTIQCQVDSQVTMMFWYRQQPGQSLTLIATANQGSEATYESGFVIDKFPISRPNLTFSTLTVSNMSPEDSSIYLCSARTGTGYTFGSGTRLTVV.

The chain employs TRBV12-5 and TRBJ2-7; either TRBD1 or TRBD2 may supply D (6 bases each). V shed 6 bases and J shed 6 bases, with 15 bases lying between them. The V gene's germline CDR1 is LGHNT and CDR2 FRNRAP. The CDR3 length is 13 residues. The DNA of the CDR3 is TGTGCTAGTGGCCTTGCTCGGGGGCGCGAGCAGTACTTC. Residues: CASGLARGREQYF.

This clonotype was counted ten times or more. The CDR3 bases are TGTGCCAGCAGCCGCCGAGGGGGCGGGAGGGCCGAGGACGAGCAGTACTTC. It encodes CASSRRGGGRAEDEQYF. The V call is TRBV4-2, the J call TRBJ2-7; 9 bases agree with TRBD2. Germline trimming cut 4 bases from V and 5 bases from J; bases unmatched to any gene: 15. The CDR3 consists of 17 residues. Per germline, CDR1 LGHNA and CDR2 YNFKEQ.

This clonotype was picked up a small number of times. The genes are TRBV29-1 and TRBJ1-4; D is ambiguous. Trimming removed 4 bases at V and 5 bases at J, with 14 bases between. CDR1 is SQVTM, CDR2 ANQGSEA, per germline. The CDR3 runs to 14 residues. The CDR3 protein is CSVARTNPNEKLFF. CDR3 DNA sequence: TGCAGCGTTGCACGGACCAACCCCAATGAAAAACTGTTTTTT.

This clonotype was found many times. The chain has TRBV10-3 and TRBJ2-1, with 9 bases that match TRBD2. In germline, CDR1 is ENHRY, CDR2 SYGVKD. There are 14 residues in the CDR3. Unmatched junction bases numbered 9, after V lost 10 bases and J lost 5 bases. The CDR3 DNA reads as TGTGCCACCTCTAGACTAGCGGCTGACAATGAGCAGTTCTTC. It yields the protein CATSRLAADNEQFF.

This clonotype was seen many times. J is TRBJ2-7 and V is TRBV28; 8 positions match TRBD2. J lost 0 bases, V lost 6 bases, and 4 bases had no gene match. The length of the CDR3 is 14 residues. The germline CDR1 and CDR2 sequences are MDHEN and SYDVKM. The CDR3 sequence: CASRGTSGSYEQYF. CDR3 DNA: TGTGCCAGCAGGGGGACTAGTGGCTCCTACGAGCAGTACTTC. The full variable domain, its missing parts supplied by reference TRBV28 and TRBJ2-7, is DVKVTQSSRYLVKRTGEKVFLECVQDMDHENMFWYRQDPGLGLRLIYFSYDVKMKEKGDIPEGYSVSREKKERFSLILESASTNQTSMYLCASRGTSGSYEQYFGPGTRLTVT.

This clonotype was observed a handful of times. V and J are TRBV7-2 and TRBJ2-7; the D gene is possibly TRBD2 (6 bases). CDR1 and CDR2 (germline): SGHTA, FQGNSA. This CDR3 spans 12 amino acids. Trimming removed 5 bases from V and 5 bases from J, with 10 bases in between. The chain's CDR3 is CASSLGLDEQYF. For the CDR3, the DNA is TGTGCCAGCAGCCTGGGACTGGACGAGCAGTACTTC.

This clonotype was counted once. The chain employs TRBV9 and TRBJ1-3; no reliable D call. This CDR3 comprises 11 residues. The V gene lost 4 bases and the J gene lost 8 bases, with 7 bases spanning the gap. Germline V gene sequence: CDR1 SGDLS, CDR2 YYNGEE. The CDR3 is CASSSGYTIYF. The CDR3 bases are TGTGCCAGCAGCTCGGGATACACCATATATTTT.

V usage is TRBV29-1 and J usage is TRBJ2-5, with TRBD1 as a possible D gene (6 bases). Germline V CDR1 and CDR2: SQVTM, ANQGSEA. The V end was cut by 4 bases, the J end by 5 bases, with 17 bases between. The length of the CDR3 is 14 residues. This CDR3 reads CSVGDNLRGETQYF. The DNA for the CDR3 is TGCAGCGTTGGGGACAACCTCCGAGGGGAGACCCAGTACTTC.

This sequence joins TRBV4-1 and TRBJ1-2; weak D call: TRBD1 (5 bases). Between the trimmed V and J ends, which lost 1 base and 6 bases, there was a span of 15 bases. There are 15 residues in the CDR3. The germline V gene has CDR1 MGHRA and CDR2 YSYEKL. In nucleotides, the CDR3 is TGCGCCAGCAGCCAAGTAGGCAGCCGAGGGGATGGCTACACCTTC. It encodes CASSQVGSRGDGYTF.